This T cell receptor beta chain came from a study of control samples from healthy donors and cancer patients. Sequenced by immunoSEQ multiplex PCR; TCRdb stores in-frame clones only, minus some. The sample lists approximately 90,000 clones; less than 90% were seen once. The CDR3 length is 14 residues. Germline values: CDR1 SEHNR, CDR2 FQNEAQ (reference sequence). The V and J ends lost 2 bases and 1 base respectively, with 8 bases between them. The clonotype comes from a woman aged 65 to 85 in good health. This chain joins TRBV7-9 and TRBJ1-1, with D unresolved. Sequenced material: blood. DNA of the CDR3: TGTGCCAGCAGCTTACAGGCAGGGAACACTGAAGCTTTCTTT. Its translation is CASSLQAGNTEAFF.